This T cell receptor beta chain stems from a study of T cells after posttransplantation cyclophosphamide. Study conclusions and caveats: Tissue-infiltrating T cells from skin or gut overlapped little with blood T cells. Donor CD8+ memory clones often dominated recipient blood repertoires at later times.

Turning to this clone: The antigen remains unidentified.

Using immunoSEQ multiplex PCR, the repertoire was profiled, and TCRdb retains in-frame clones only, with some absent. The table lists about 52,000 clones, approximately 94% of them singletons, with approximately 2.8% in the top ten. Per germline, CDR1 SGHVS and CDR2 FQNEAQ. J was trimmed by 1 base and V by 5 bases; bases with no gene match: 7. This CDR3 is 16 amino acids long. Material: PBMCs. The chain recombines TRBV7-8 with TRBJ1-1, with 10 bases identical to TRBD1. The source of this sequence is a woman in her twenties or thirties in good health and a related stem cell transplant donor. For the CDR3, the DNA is TGTGCCAGCAGCCTCCGGGACAGGGGATCGAACACTGAAGCTTTCTTT. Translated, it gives CASSLRDRGSNTEAFF.